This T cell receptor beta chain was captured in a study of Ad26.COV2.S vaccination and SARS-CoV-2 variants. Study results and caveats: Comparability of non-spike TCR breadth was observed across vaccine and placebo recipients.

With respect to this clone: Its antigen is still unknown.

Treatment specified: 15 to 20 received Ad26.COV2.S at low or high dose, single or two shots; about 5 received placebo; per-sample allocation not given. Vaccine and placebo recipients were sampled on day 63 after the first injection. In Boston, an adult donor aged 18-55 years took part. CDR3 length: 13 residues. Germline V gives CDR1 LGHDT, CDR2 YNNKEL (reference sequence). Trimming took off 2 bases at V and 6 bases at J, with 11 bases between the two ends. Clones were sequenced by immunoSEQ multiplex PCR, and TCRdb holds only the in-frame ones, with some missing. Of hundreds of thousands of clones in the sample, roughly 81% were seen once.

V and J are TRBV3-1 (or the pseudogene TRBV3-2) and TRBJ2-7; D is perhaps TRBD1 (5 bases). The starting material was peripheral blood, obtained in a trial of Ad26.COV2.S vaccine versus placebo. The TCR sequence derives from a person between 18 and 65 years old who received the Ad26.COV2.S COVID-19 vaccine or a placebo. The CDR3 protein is CASSQSWGSEQYF. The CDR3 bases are TGTGCCAGCAGCCAAAGTTGGGGCAGCGAGCAGTACTTC.